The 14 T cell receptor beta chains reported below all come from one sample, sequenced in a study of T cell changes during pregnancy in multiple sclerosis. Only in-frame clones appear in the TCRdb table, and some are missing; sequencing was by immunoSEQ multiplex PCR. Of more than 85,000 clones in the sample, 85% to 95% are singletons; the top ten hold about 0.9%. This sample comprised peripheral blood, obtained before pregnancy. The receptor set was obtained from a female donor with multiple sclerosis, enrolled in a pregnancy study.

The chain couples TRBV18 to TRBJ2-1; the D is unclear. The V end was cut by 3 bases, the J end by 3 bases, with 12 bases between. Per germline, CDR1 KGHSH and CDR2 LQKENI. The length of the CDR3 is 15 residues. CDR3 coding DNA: TGTGCCAGCTCACCCTCGATCGCGATCTACAATGAGCAGTTCTTC. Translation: CASSPSIAIYNEQFF. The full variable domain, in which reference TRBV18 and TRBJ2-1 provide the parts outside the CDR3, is NAGVMQNPRHLVRRRGQEARLRCSPMKGHSHVYWYRQLPEEGLKFMVYLQKENIIDESGMPKERFSAEFPKEGPSILRIQQVVRGDSAAYFCASSPSIAIYNEQFFGPGTRLTVL.

DNA for the CDR3: TGTGCCAGTAGTACTGACGGGAGGAACTCCTACGAGCAGTACTTC. Its protein product is CASSTDGRNSYEQYF. The chain uses TRBV19 and TRBJ2-7, with 7 bases fitting TRBD2. The V gene's germline CDR1 is LNHDA and CDR2 SQIVND (reference sequence). This CDR3 contains 15 residues. Trimming removed 4 bases from V and 0 bases from J; junction bases left unmatched: 6.

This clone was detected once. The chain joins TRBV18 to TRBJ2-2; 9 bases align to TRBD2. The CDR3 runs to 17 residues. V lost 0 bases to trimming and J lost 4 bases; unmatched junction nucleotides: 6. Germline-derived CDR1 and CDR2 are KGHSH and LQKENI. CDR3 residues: CASSPPALAGPTGELFF. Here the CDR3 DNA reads TGTGCCAGCTCACCACCGGCGCTAGCGGGGCCCACCGGGGAGCTGTTTTTT.

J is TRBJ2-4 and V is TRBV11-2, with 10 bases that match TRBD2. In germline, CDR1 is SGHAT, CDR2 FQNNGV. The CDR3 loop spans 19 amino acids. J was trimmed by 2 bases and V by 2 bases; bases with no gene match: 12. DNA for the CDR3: TGTGCCAGCAGCTTAACCCCCGGCCTAGCGGGAGTTTCCAAAAACATTCAGTACTTC. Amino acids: CASSLTPGLAGVSKNIQYF.

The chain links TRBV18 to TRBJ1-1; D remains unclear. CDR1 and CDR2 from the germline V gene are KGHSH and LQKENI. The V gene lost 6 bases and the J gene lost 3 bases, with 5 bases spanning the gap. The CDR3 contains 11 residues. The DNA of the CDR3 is TGTGCCAGCTCCCTAGACACTGAAGCTTTCTTT. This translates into CASSLDTEAFF.

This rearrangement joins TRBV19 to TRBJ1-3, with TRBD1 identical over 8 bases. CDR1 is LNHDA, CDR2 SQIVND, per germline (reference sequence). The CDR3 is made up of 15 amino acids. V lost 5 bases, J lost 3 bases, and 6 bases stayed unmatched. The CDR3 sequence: CASSSGQGIGNTIYF. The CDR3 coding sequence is TGTGCCAGTAGTTCTGGACAGGGTATTGGAAACACCATATATTTT.

The DNA for the CDR3 is TGCGCCAGCAGTGACCCGGGACTCGAGAGCTCCTACGAGCAGTACTTC. Its translation is CASSDPGLESSYEQYF. The J gene is TRBJ2-7, the V gene TRBV10-1; TRBD2 might be the D (6 bases). Germline CDR1 reads WNHNN; CDR2 reads SYGVQD (reference sequence). This CDR3 is 16 amino acids long. Trimming removed 3 bases at V and 0 bases at J, with 15 bases between.

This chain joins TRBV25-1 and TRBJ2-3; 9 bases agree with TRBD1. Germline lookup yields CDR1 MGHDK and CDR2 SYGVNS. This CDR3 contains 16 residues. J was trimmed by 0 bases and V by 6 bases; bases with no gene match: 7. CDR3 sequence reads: CASSPTGGESTDTQYF. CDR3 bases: TGTGCCAGCAGCCCGACAGGGGGTGAGAGCACAGATACGCAGTATTTT. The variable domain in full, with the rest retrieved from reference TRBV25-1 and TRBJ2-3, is EADIYQTPRYLVIGTGKKITLECSQTMGHDKMYWYQQDPGMELHLIHYSYGVNSTEKGDLSSESTVSRIRTEHFPLTLESARPSHTSQYLCASSPTGGESTDTQYFGPGTRLTVL.

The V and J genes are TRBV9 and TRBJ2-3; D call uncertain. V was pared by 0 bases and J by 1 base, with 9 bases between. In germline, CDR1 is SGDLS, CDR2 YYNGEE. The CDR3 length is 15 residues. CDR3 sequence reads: CASSVVEGGTDTQYF. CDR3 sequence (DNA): TGTGCCAGCAGCGTAGTGGAAGGAGGCACAGATACGCAGTATTTT.

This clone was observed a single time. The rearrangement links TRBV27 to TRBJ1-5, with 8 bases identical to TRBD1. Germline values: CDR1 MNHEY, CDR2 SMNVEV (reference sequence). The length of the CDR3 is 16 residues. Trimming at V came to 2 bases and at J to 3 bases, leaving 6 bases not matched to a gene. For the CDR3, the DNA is TGTGCCAGCAGTTTACAGGGGGCTGTTTCCAATCAGCCCCAGCATTTT. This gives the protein CASSLQGAVSNQPQHF.

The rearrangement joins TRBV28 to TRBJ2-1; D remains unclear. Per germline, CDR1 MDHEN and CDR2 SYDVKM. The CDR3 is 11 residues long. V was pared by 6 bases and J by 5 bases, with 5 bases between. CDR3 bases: TGTGCCAGCAGCCTCGACAATGAGCAGTTCTTC. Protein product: CASSLDNEQFF.

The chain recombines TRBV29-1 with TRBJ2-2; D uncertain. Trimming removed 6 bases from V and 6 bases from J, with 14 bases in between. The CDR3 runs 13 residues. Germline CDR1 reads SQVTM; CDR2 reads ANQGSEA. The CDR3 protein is CSVPLEGAGELFF. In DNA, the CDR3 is TGCAGCGTCCCTCTGGAAGGAGCCGGGGAGCTGTTTTTT.

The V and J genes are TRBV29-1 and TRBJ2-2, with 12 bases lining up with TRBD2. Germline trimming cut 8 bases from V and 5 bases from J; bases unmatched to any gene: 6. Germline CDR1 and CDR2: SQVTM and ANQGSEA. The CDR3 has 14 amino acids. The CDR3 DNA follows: TGCAGCTTCTCTAGCGGGAGGGGAACCGGGGAGCTGTTTTTT. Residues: CSFSSGRGTGELFF.

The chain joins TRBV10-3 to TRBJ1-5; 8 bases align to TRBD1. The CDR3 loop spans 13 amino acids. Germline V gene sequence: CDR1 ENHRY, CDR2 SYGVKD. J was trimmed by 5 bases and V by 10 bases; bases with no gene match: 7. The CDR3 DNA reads TGTGCCACCCAGACAGGGGCGGATCAGCCCCAGCATTTT. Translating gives CATQTGADQPQHF.